This TCR beta chain was identified in a study of T cell responses to AZD1222 COVID-19 vaccine. Findings and caveats of the study: At baseline, just a handful of AZD1222 recipients tested seropositive. It should be noted that donors were predominantly white British and more often female, and clonal diversity was possibly underestimated. Among spike-specific TCRs, nearly half reportedly target unmutated variant regions. Once two AZD1222 doses were given, Spike-specific TCR breadth and depth went up.

The CDR3 is made up of 14 amino acids. The J segment lost 2 bases and the V segment lost 4 bases, leaving 5 bases of the junction unmatched. Germline V gives CDR1 SNHLY, CDR2 FYNNEI. Method: immunoSEQ multiplex PCR; TCRdb's copy keeps in-frame clones and lacks some. The table records about 110,000 clones, around nine tenths of them present only once. The table lists this clone with a count of one. Its antigen remains unknown. This receptor was identified in an adult in good health. The sequencing used peripheral blood, collected on day 0 of AZD1222 vaccination. The J gene is TRBJ2-7, the V gene TRBV2; 7 bases fit TRBD2. CDR3 region: CASSGIGGTYEQYF. Here the CDR3 DNA reads TGTGCCAGCAGTGGGATCGGGGGGACCTACGAGCAGTACTTC.